The 27 T cell receptor beta chains below all came from one sample that was sequenced in a study of blood T cell repertoires in COVID-19 (dated by TCRdb to 2019 to 2021). Library method: the immunoSEQ multiplex PCR assay. TCRdb took this table from immuneACCESS and kept in-frame rearrangements with V and J called. Such tables lack part of the clones; where checked against another copy, unresolved V genes explain under half of the gap, and the rest is unexplained. Counted in this sample were around 160,000 clones; approximately 88% of them appeared once. The ten largest clones add up to 1% to 1.5% of the sample. Sequenced: PBMCs or T cells enriched from blood (not recorded which). These TCRs come from a woman aged 25 to 39 with acute COVID-19.

The chain joins TRBV29-1 to TRBJ2-5; perhaps TRBD1 as D (6 bases). V lost 4 bases and J 2 bases, leaving 14 bases between the germline ends. CDR3 length: 14 residues. From germline, CDR1 is SQVTM and CDR2 ANQGSEA. CDR3 sequence: CSVAGRGGQETQYF. CDR3 nucleotides: TGCAGCGTTGCCGGCAGGGGTGGTCAAGAGACCCAGTACTTC. The variable domain in full, with the rest retrieved from reference TRBV29-1 and TRBJ2-5, is SAVISQKPSRDICQRGTSLTIQCQVDSQVTMMFWYRQQPGQSLTLIATANQGSEATYESGFVIDKFPISRPNLTFSTLTVSNMSPEDSSIYLCSVAGRGGQETQYFGPGTRLLVL.

The V gene is TRBV28, the J gene TRBJ1-3; D call uncertain. Germline lookup yields CDR1 MDHEN and CDR2 SYDVKM. The V and J ends lost 2 bases and 2 bases respectively, with 13 bases between them. The CDR3 is made up of 16 amino acids. The CDR3: CASSLKFPGTGNTIYF. In nucleotides, the CDR3 is TGTGCCAGCAGTTTAAAATTTCCGGGGACTGGAAACACCATATATTTT.

This chain links TRBV3-1 (or the pseudogene TRBV3-2) with TRBJ2-1; a possible D gene is TRBD2 (5 bases). Germline loops: CDR1 LGHDT, CDR2 YNNKEL (reference sequence). With 0 bases removed from V and 3 bases from J, the gap between germline ends came to 9 bases. This CDR3 spans 15 amino acids. CDR3 sequence: CASSQDWGDYNEQFF. CDR3 coding DNA: TGTGCCAGCAGCCAAGACTGGGGAGACTACAATGAGCAGTTCTTC.

The chain joins TRBV11-2 to TRBJ2-7, with 7 positions matching TRBD2. This CDR3 comprises 14 residues. CDR1 is SGHAT, CDR2 FQNNGV, per germline. The J segment lost 6 bases and the V segment lost 0 bases, leaving 5 bases of the junction unmatched. The CDR3 DNA is TGTGCCAGCAGCTTAGAGTGGGAGGGAGGCGAGCAGTACTTC. Its translation: CASSLEWEGGEQYF.

The chain recombines TRBV28 with TRBJ1-4; 9 bases agree with TRBD1. The trim removed 7 bases at V and 7 bases at J, leaving 7 bases unmatched. This CDR3 has 14 residues. Germline V gene sequence: CDR1 MDHEN, CDR2 SYDVKM. CDR3 region: CASMSGTGIEKLFF. The CDR3 DNA follows: TGTGCCAGCATGAGCGGGACAGGGATTGAAAAACTGTTTTTT.

This chain connects TRBV24-1 to TRBJ2-2, with 11 bases identical to TRBD1. Germline trimming cut 4 bases from V and 2 bases from J; bases unmatched to any gene: 2. CDR1 and CDR2 from the germline V gene are KGHDR and SFDVKD. The CDR3 totals 16 residues. DNA for the CDR3: TGTGCCACCAGTGACCGGACAGGGGGCAACACCGGGGAGCTGTTTTTT. Amino acids: CATSDRTGGNTGELFF.

The chain couples TRBV7-6 to TRBJ1-1; 12 nucleotides align to TRBD1. Losses at the gene ends were 3 bases for V and 3 bases for J; bases not matched to a gene: 8. The CDR3 has 17 amino acids. Germline V gene data show CDR1 as SGHVS and CDR2 as FNYEAQ. CDR3 nucleotides: TGTGCCAGCAGCTTCGGGACAGGGGGCTTGGTGGACACTGAAGCTTTCTTT. This sequence encodes CASSFGTGGLVDTEAFF.

The gene calls are TRBV4-1 and TRBJ2-7; 9 bases map to TRBD1. This CDR3 spans 17 amino acids. Germline assignment: CDR1 MGHRA and CDR2 YSYEKL. V shed 1 base, J shed 2 bases, and the junction held 9 bases outside the gene matches. The CDR3 bases are TGCGCCAGCAGCCAAGTGGTGGTCCGGGACAGGGCCTACGAGCAGTACTTC. Encoded protein: CASSQVVVRDRAYEQYF.

This chain uses TRBV18 with TRBJ1-4, with D uncertain. With 8 bases removed from V and 8 bases from J, the gap between germline ends came to 15 bases. The germline CDR1 and CDR2 sequences are KGHSH and LQKENI. The length of the CDR3 is 13 residues. The CDR3 here is CASTASVYEKLFF. CDR3 DNA: TGTGCCAGCACTGCATCGGTCTACGAAAAACTGTTTTTT.

The gene calls are TRBV7-8 and TRBJ2-2; 7 bases map to TRBD2. Germline assignment: CDR1 SGHVS and CDR2 FQNEAQ. This CDR3 comprises 15 residues. The V segment lost 1 base and the J segment 6 bases; nucleotides outside the gene matches: 5. This chain's CDR3 is CASSLEGGVPGELFF. The CDR3 DNA reads as TGTGCCAGCAGCTTAGAGGGAGGGGTCCCCGGGGAGCTGTTTTTT.

The gene calls are TRBV9 and TRBJ2-1; TRBD1 agrees at 7 bases. Germline trimming cut 0 bases from V and 1 base from J; bases unmatched to any gene: 7. Germline V gene lookup returns CDR1 SGDLS and CDR2 YYNGEE. The CDR3 is 17 amino acids. The CDR3 DNA reads as TGTGCCAGCAGCGTAGTGGACAGGCCAAGGTCCTACAATGAGCAGTTCTTC. Its translation: CASSVVDRPRSYNEQFF. The complete variable domain, with remaining parts taken from reference TRBV9 and TRBJ2-1, reads DSGVTQTPKHLITATGQRVTLRCSPRSGDLSVYWYQQSLDQGLQFLIQYYNGEERAKGNILERFSAQQFPDLHSELNLSSLELGDSALYFCASSVVDRPRSYNEQFFGPGTRLTVL.

The V gene is TRBV30, the J gene TRBJ1-2; D is uncertain. Germline lookup yields CDR1 GTSNPN and CDR2 SVGIG (reference sequence). V shed 2 bases and J shed 7 bases, with 11 bases lying between them. This CDR3 region has 12 residues. CDR3 bases: TGTGCCTGGAGTCGTGGCGCGGGTGGCTACACCTTC. It codes for CAWSRGAGGYTF.

The chain has TRBV10-3 and TRBJ2-6; D call uncertain. Germline V gene data show CDR1 as ENHRY and CDR2 as SYGVKD. This CDR3 region has 18 residues. The germline V and J ends were trimmed by 1 base and 0 bases, with 13 bases remaining between them. CDR3: CAISEFQLDNSGANVLTF. As DNA, the CDR3 is TGTGCCATCAGTGAGTTCCAACTCGACAACTCTGGGGCCAACGTCCTGACTTTC.

This sequence joins TRBV27 and TRBJ2-2; possibly TRBD1 for D (6 bases). Trimming shortened V by 7 bases and J by 5 bases, and 17 bases separated the two germline ends. The CDR3 contains 15 residues. Germline loops: CDR1 MNHEY, CDR2 SMNVEV (reference sequence). CDR3 sequence: CASILGAPGTGELFF. CDR3 sequence (DNA): TGTGCCAGCATATTGGGGGCCCCGGGGACCGGGGAGCTGTTTTTT.

V gene TRBV19 combines with J gene TRBJ1-1, with D maybe TRBD1 (5 bases). The V end was cut by 3 bases, the J end by 1 base, with 15 bases between. Germline loops: CDR1 LNHDA, CDR2 SQIVND (reference sequence). This CDR3 spans 16 amino acids. The CDR3 DNA reads TGTGCCAGTAGTATCTGGCAGGGAAGGGGGAACACTGAAGCTTTCTTT. Protein: CASSIWQGRGNTEAFF. The variable domain in full, completed from reference TRBV19 and TRBJ1-1, reads DGGITQSPKYLFRKEGQNVTLSCEQNLNHDAMYWYRQDPGQGLRLIYYSQIVNDFQKGDIAEGYSVSREKKESFPLTVTSAQKNPTAFYLCASSIWQGRGNTEAFFGQGTRLTVV.

The chain couples TRBV4-1 to TRBJ2-7; D unclear. The CDR3 covers 14 residues. The V gene's germline CDR1 is MGHRA and CDR2 YSYEKL. Between the trimmed V and J ends, which lost 1 base and 1 base, there was a span of 8 bases. The CDR3 loop reads CASSQAVESYEQYF. CDR3 in DNA: TGCGCCAGCAGCCAAGCGGTTGAGTCCTACGAGCAGTACTTC.

Concerning this clone itself: This CDR3 is also generated by other DNA sequences in the sample. The chain links TRBV7-3 to TRBJ2-2; TRBD2 matches 11 bases. V lost 5 bases to trimming and J lost 6 bases; unmatched junction nucleotides: 5. This CDR3 spans 15 amino acids. Germline V gene data show CDR1 as SGHTA and CDR2 as FQGTGA. CDR3 amino acids: CASSGLAGGPGELFF. The CDR3 DNA is TGTGCCAGCAGCGGGCTAGCGGGAGGACCCGGGGAGCTGTTTTTT.

The chain is built from TRBV21-1 and TRBJ1-1; TRBD1, as called in the table, went unchecked against the DNA. TRBV21-1 is a pseudogene segment. This CDR3 contains 16 residues. CDR3 sequence: CASSKEEAGGFPEAFF. The CDR3 region has the DNA TGTGCCAGCAGCAAAGAGGAGGCAGGGGGTTTTCCTGAAGCTTTCTTT.

This rearrangement joins TRBV6-2 or TRBV6-3 to TRBJ2-5, with unresolved D. V lost 6 bases, J lost 2 bases, and 7 bases lay in between. CDR3 length equals 12 residues. The germline gives CDR1 MNHEY, CDR2 SVGEGT. In nucleotides, the CDR3 is TGTGCCAGCAGCGTGAGGCAAGAGACCCAGTACTTC. Protein product: CASSVRQETQYF.

The V and J genes are TRBV27 and TRBJ1-1, with a possible D match to TRBD1 (5 bases). The CDR3 covers 14 residues. Trimming cost V 7 bases and J 4 bases, with 16 bases left between them. Germline CDR1 is MNHEY and CDR2 is SMNVEV (reference sequence). DNA of the CDR3: TGTGCCAGCACCCGGGATAGGGGAGGCACTGAAGCTTTCTTT. Translating it yields CASTRDRGGTEAFF.

Comments on this clone: This specimen includes other DNA sequences encoding the same CDR3. The V gene is TRBV5-6, the J gene TRBJ2-5; 7 nucleotides align to TRBD2. This CDR3 has 14 amino acids. J was trimmed by 1 base and V by 4 bases; bases with no gene match: 4. Germline CDR1 reads SGHDT; CDR2 reads YYEEEE. The CDR3 coding sequence is TGTGCCAGCAGCCTGACGGGGGGCCAAGAGACCCAGTACTTC. The encoded protein is CASSLTGGQETQYF.

This clone was seen just once. V gene TRBV11-3 combines with J gene TRBJ2-5; 9 bases are shared with TRBD1. The CDR3 has 16 residues. Unmatched junction bases numbered 7, after V lost 5 bases and J lost 0 bases. The germline gives CDR1 SGHNT, CDR2 YENEEA. DNA of the CDR3: TGTGCCAGCAGCCCGGGGACAGGGAAAAACCAAGAGACCCAGTACTTC. As protein: CASSPGTGKNQETQYF.

This chain links TRBV18 with TRBJ2-7; 8 nucleotides match TRBD1. From germline, CDR1 is KGHSH and CDR2 LQKENI. CDR3 length: 16 residues. The V segment lost 6 bases and the J segment 4 bases; nucleotides outside the gene matches: 14. Here the CDR3 reads CASSRDGTGYPYEQYF. In DNA form, the CDR3 reads TGTGCCAGCTCTCGAGACGGGACAGGTTATCCTTACGAGCAGTACTTC.

The chain combines TRBV2 with TRBJ2-5; D is possibly TRBD2 (6 bases). The V gene's germline CDR1 is SNHLY and CDR2 FYNNEI. The CDR3 totals 14 residues. The V end was cut by 6 bases, the J end by 1 base, with 12 bases between. The CDR3 DNA sequence: TGTGCCAGCAGCGCGACTAGTGTCCAAGAGACCCAGTACTTC. It is translated as CASSATSVQETQYF. Full variable domain (rest looked up from reference TRBV2 and TRBJ2-5): EPEVTQTPSHQVTQMGQEVILRCVPISNHLYFYWYRQILGQKVEFLVSFYNNEISEKSEIFDDQFSVERPDGSNFTLKIRSTKLEDSAMYFCASSATSVQETQYFGPGTRLLVL.

The chain joins TRBV6-5 to TRBJ1-3; no definite D call. Germline V gene data show CDR1 as MNHEY and CDR2 as SVGAGI. The CDR3 is 13 residues long. The V end was cut by 8 bases, the J end by 2 bases, with 10 bases between. The CDR3 loop reads CASPVITGNTIYF. CDR3 nucleotide sequence: TGTGCCAGCCCGGTCATAACTGGAAACACCATATATTTT.

The gene calls are TRBV25-1 and TRBJ2-2; D gene uncertain. Germline CDR1 and CDR2: MGHDK and SYGVNS. V was shortened by 1 base and J by 5 bases, with 8 bases between the two germline ends. The CDR3 spans 14 residues. The CDR3, as DNA: TGTGCCAGCAGTGAATTCGAGGAAACCGGGGAGCTGTTTTTT. Amino acid sequence: CASSEFEETGELFF.

This sequence joins TRBV10-2 and TRBJ1-1; D is ambiguous. This CDR3 is built from 14 residues. Germline CDR1 reads WSHSY; CDR2 reads SAAADI. Trimming removed 7 bases at V and 1 base at J, with 13 bases between. Here the CDR3 reads CASTDLAPNTEAFF. Written as DNA, the CDR3 is TGCGCCAGCACTGACCTAGCCCCGAACACTGAAGCTTTCTTT.